Listed here are 29 T cell receptor beta chains from one sample, sequenced in a study of T cell responses to AZD1222 COVID-19 vaccine. Generated by immunoSEQ multiplex PCR, the TCRdb table keeps only in-frame clones and is missing some. The data show about 150,000 clones, about 87% seen once. The input for sequencing was peripheral blood, taken on day 0 of AZD1222 vaccination. Receptors were obtained from an adult in good health.

This clone was picked up one time. V is TRBV9 and J is TRBJ1-2; the D gene is possibly TRBD1 (5 bases). Germline V gene sequence: CDR1 SGDLS, CDR2 YYNGEE. This CDR3 comprises 15 residues. Trimming pared 0 bases from V and 3 bases from J, leaving 12 bases between. The CDR3: CASSVGGRLDYGYTF. Written as DNA, the CDR3 is TGTGCCAGCAGCGTAGGGGGGAGGTTAGACTATGGCTACACCTTC.

Here the CDR3 DNA reads TGTGCCAGTAGTACACAGGCCTCGGGGCAGCCCCAGCATTTT. This gives the protein CASSTQASGQPQHF. V gene TRBV19 combines with J gene TRBJ1-5; D may be TRBD1 (5 bases). Deletions cut 4 bases from V and 7 bases from J, with 14 bases between. Germline loops: CDR1 LNHDA, CDR2 SQIVND (reference sequence). This CDR3 region has 14 residues.

This clone was seen once. V is TRBV7-8 and J is TRBJ1-4; D call uncertain. The V and J ends lost 2 bases and 0 bases respectively, with 13 bases between them. Germline assignment: CDR1 SGHVS and CDR2 FQNEAQ. This CDR3 region has 17 residues. DNA for the CDR3: TGTGCCAGCAGCTTACCCGTCAGCCAAACAACTAATGAAAAACTGTTTTTT. Translation gives CASSLPVSQTTNEKLFF.

The chain links TRBV19 to TRBJ1-4; 8 bases are shared with TRBD1. Germline V CDR1 and CDR2: LNHDA, SQIVND (reference sequence). CDR3 size: 14 residues. The junction had 4 bases not matched to a gene; V was cut back by 2 bases and J by 8 bases. CDR3 in amino acids: CASSIQGALEKLFF. For the CDR3, the DNA is TGTGCCAGTAGTATACAGGGGGCCTTGGAAAAACTGTTTTTT.

This chain connects TRBV28 to TRBJ1-1, with D hard to call. Trimming stripped 6 bases from V and 1 base from J, with 6 bases between. The CDR3 consists of 12 residues. The germline CDR1 and CDR2 sequences are MDHEN and SYDVKM. The CDR3 loop is CASRGSNTEAFF. The CDR3 coding sequence is TGTGCCAGCAGGGGTTCGAACACTGAAGCTTTCTTT.

The J gene is TRBJ2-1, the V gene TRBV5-1; possibly TRBD2 for D (6 bases). This CDR3 is 15 amino acids long. In germline, CDR1 is SGHRS, CDR2 YFSETQ. Between the trimmed V and J ends, which lost 0 bases and 3 bases, there was a span of 10 bases. CDR3 coding DNA: TGCGCCAGCAGCTTGGGCGGGGAGGTCTACAATGAGCAGTTCTTC. Protein sequence: CASSLGGEVYNEQFF.

The chain combines TRBV29-1 with TRBJ2-5; 11 bases are shared with TRBD1. The germline V gene has CDR1 SQVTM and CDR2 ANQGSEA. The V and J ends lost 8 bases and 4 bases, in that order; junction bases with no gene match: 9. The CDR3 spans 14 residues. Here the CDR3 DNA reads TGCAGCTCCAGGACAGGGGGCATCGGAGAGACCCAGTACTTC. Amino acids: CSSRTGGIGETQYF.

The CDR3 DNA is TGTGCCAGCAGTAGGGGGACAGATACGCAGTATTTT. Translating it yields CASSRGTDTQYF. J is TRBJ2-3 and V is TRBV7-3; weak D call: TRBD1 (6 bases). The CDR3 length is 12 residues. CDR1 is SGHTA and CDR2 is FQGTGA in the germline V gene. The V end was cut by 6 bases, the J end by 3 bases, with 7 bases between.

V usage is TRBV21-1 and J usage is TRBJ2-7; the table calls TRBD1, which could not be checked here. TRBV21-1 is listed as a pseudogene. CDR3 length: 12 amino acids. CDR3 sequence reads: CASSGTAYEQYF. In nucleotides, the CDR3 is TGTGCCAGCAGCGGGACAGCCTACGAGCAGTACTTC.

This rearrangement joins TRBV9 to TRBJ2-1; the D call may be TRBD1 or TRBD2 (5 bases each). The germline V gene encodes CDR1 SGDLS and CDR2 YYNGEE. The length of the CDR3 is 14 residues. V was trimmed by 4 bases and J by 8 bases, leaving 16 bases between them. CDR3 amino acids: CASSMGPSTHEQFF. CDR3 coding DNA: TGTGCCAGCAGCATGGGACCCAGCACCCATGAGCAGTTCTTC.

The rearrangement links TRBV4-2 to TRBJ1-4; no definite D call. Germline V lookup: CDR1 LGHNA, CDR2 YNFKEQ. V was trimmed by 4 bases and J by 0 bases, leaving 12 bases between them. CDR3 length equals 16 residues. The CDR3 DNA sequence: TGTGCCAGCAGCCCGCGCATCGGATCAACTAATGAAAAACTGTTTTTT. Its translation is CASSPRIGSTNEKLFF.

This chain joins TRBV5-1 and TRBJ2-5, with 12 bases lining up with TRBD2. The V segment lost 9 bases and the J segment 3 bases; nucleotides outside the gene matches: 3. The CDR3 length is 13 residues. In germline, CDR1 is SGHRS, CDR2 YFSETQ. As DNA, the CDR3 is TGCGCCACTAGACTAGCGGGGGAAGAGACCCAGTACTTC. Its protein product is CATRLAGEETQYF. Looking up the rest from reference TRBV5-1 and TRBJ2-5 gives the full variable domain: KAGVTQTPRYLIKTRGQQVTLSCSPISGHRSVSWYQQTPGQGLQFLFEYFSETQRNKGNFPGRFSGRQFSNSRSEMNVSTLELGDSALYLCATRLAGEETQYFGPGTRLLVL.

This chain joins TRBV6-2 or TRBV6-3 and TRBJ1-1, with D hard to call. V was shortened by 2 bases and J by 4 bases, with 17 bases between the two germline ends. Germline CDR1 is MNHEY and CDR2 is SVGEGT. This CDR3 has 16 amino acids. The CDR3 protein is CASSYDGPGAVTEAFF. In nucleotides, the CDR3 is TGTGCCAGCAGTTACGACGGGCCGGGCGCGGTCACTGAAGCTTTCTTT.

This clone appeared once. The gene calls are TRBV5-1 and TRBJ1-5; D not resolved. The V gene lost 0 bases and the J gene lost 0 bases, with 7 bases spanning the gap. This CDR3 region has 15 residues. Germline loops: CDR1 SGHRS, CDR2 YFSETQ. As DNA, the CDR3 is TGCGCCAGCAGCTTGGGAGACGGTAGCAATCAGCCCCAGCATTTT. Translation: CASSLGDGSNQPQHF.

The chain joins TRBV4-2 to TRBJ1-2; 9 nucleotides agree with TRBD1. The V segment lost 5 bases and the J segment 8 bases; nucleotides outside the gene matches: 9. The CDR3 has 14 amino acids. Germline CDR1 is LGHNA and CDR2 is YNFKEQ. In DNA form, the CDR3 reads TGTGCCAGCAGCTCGGGGACAGGGATAGAGGGCTACACCTTC. This encodes CASSSGTGIEGYTF.

The rearrangement joins TRBV19 to TRBJ1-2, with D tentatively TRBD1 (6 bases). Germline V gene data show CDR1 as LNHDA and CDR2 as SQIVND (reference sequence). This CDR3 spans 12 amino acids. Trimming removed 3 bases at V and 6 bases at J, with 8 bases between. This CDR3 reads CASSIEGDGYTF. The CDR3 DNA reads as TGTGCCAGTAGTATCGAGGGGGATGGCTACACCTTC.

The V gene is TRBV21-1, the J gene TRBJ1-5; the DNA was not used to check the table's D call, TRBD1. TRBV21-1 represents a pseudogene. This CDR3 contains 17 residues. In DNA form, the CDR3 reads TGTGCCAGCAGCAGAGGAACCGGGACACAACTCAATCAGCCCCAGCATTTT. As protein: CASSRGTGTQLNQPQHF.

This chain connects TRBV5-4 to TRBJ2-2; TRBD2 aligns across 7 bases. The germline gives CDR1 SGHNT, CDR2 YYREEE (reference sequence). CDR3 length: 16 residues. V was clipped by 3 bases and J by 0 bases; unmatched bases: 5. CDR3 loop: CASSWGGTANTGELFF. The CDR3 coding sequence is TGTGCCAGCAGCTGGGGGGGAACGGCGAACACCGGGGAGCTGTTTTTT.

V is TRBV30 and J is TRBJ1-6; no clear D. This CDR3 has 13 amino acids. V dropped 4 bases and J dropped 10 bases, with 14 bases sitting between them. Germline V gene data show CDR1 as GTSNPN and CDR2 as SVGIG (reference sequence). DNA for the CDR3: TGTGCCTGGACTCCGGGCCGGGAGTCACCCCTCCACTTT. It encodes CAWTPGRESPLHF.

This rearrangement joins TRBV28 to TRBJ1-2; D is uncertain. The CDR3 loop spans 11 amino acids. Trimming shortened V by 6 bases and J by 12 bases, and 14 bases separated the two germline ends. Germline CDR1 MDHEN, CDR2 SYDVKM. The CDR3 sequence is CASRLSGVNTF. The CDR3 bases are TGTGCCAGCAGGCTGAGTGGGGTGAACACCTTC.

This clone was detected only a few times. This rearrangement joins TRBV9 to TRBJ2-2; TRBD1 matches at 8 bases. The germline V gene has CDR1 SGDLS and CDR2 YYNGEE. This CDR3 comprises 16 residues. V gave up 0 bases and J gave up 8 bases; unmatched junction bases: 9. CDR3 in amino acids: CASSVAHGQGVGELFF. For the CDR3, the DNA is TGTGCCAGCAGCGTAGCCCACGGACAGGGTGTTGGGGAGCTGTTTTTT.

The CDR3 protein is CASSLGDAASYEQYF. CDR3 in DNA: TGTGCCAGCAGCTTAGGAGACGCTGCCTCCTACGAGCAGTACTTC. The V and J genes are TRBV7-9 and TRBJ2-7; D ambiguous. Trimming took 1 base from V and 0 from J, leaving 10 bases between them. Germline CDR1 is SEHNR and CDR2 is FQNEAQ (reference sequence). The CDR3 has 15 residues. The complete variable domain, with remaining parts taken from reference TRBV7-9 and TRBJ2-7, reads DTGVSQNPRHKITKRGQNVTFRCDPISEHNRLYWYRQTLGQGPEFLTYFQNEAQLEKSRLLSDRFSAERPKGSFSTLEIQRTEQGDSAMYLCASSLGDAASYEQYFGPGTRLTVT.

The genes are TRBV10-1 and TRBJ2-1, with 14 bases matching TRBD2. CDR3 length: 17 amino acids. The junction had 6 bases not matched to a gene; V was cut back by 1 base and J by 7 bases. The V gene's germline CDR1 is WNHNN and CDR2 SYGVQD (reference sequence). The CDR3 coding sequence is TGCGCCAGCAGTGAGTACCCGACTAGCGGGGGGGCAAATGAGCAGTTCTTC. Encoded protein: CASSEYPTSGGANEQFF.

The chain employs TRBV5-6 and TRBJ2-3; tentatively, D is TRBD1 or TRBD2 (5 bases each). The CDR3 consists of 15 residues. The germline V gene has CDR1 SGHDT and CDR2 YYEEEE. V lost 0 bases, J lost 6 bases, and 14 bases lay in between. The CDR3 region has the DNA TGTGCCAGCAGCTTGGGTTGGCGAGGGACCGATACGCAGTATTTT. Its translation: CASSLGWRGTDTQYF.

The chain is built from TRBV7-2 and TRBJ2-7, with TRBD1 as a possible D gene (5 bases). Near its end, the DNA agrees better with TRBJ2-1, so the J call may be wrong. CDR1 SGHTA and CDR2 FQGNSA come from the germline V gene. This CDR3 is built from 14 residues. The CDR3 loop reads CASSLGFRDNEQFF. DNA for the CDR3: TGTGCCAGCAGCTTGGGCTTCAGGGATAATGAGCAGTTCTTC.

Comment on this clone: The sample has other DNA sequences that encode this CDR3 too. The chain has TRBV12-3 or TRBV12-4 and TRBJ2-7, with D uncertain. This CDR3 is 12 amino acids long. Trimming pared 5 bases from V and 3 bases from J, leaving 8 bases between. Written as DNA, the CDR3 is TGTGCCAGCAGTCCCGGCGGCTACGAGCAGTACTTC. It yields the protein CASSPGGYEQYF.

The genes are TRBV12-3 or TRBV12-4 and TRBJ1-2; D is unresolved. The CDR3 is made up of 12 amino acids. Trimming removed 1 base at V and 7 bases at J, with 7 bases between. The CDR3 loop reads CASSLGERGYTF. The DNA for the CDR3 is TGTGCCAGCAGTTTAGGGGAACGTGGCTACACCTTC.

This chain connects TRBV7-2 to TRBJ2-7; no clear D. The V and J ends lost 4 bases and 5 bases respectively, with 27 bases between them. The germline gives CDR1 SGHTA, CDR2 FQGNSA. CDR3 length: 18 amino acids. CDR3 sequence (DNA): TGTGCCAGCAGCTGGAGCGCCATCCCGGGCTTCGGCGTTAACGAGCAGTACTTC. Protein sequence: CASSWSAIPGFGVNEQYF.

The chain recombines TRBV11-1 with TRBJ1-1; D possibly corresponds to TRBD1 (5 bases). CDR1 is SGHAT and CDR2 is FQDESV in the germline V gene (reference sequence). V was trimmed by 7 bases and J by 1 base, leaving 16 bases between them. The length of the CDR3 is 15 residues. The CDR3 nucleotides read TGTGCCAGCACCCCTGTGGGGCTGGGGAACACTGAAGCTTTCTTT. Translating gives CASTPVGLGNTEAFF.